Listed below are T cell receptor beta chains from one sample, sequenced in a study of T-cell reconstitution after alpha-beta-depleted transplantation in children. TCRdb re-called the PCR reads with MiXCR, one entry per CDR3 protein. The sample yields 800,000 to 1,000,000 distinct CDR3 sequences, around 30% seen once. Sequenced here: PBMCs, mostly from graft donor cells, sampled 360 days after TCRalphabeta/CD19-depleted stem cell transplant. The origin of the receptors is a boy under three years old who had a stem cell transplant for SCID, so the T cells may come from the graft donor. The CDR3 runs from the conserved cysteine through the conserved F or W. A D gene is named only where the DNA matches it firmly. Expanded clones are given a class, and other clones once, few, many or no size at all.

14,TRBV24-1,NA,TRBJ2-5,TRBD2,TGTGCCACTGGGACTAGCGGGACCCAAGAGACCCAGTACTTC,CATGTSGTQETQYF
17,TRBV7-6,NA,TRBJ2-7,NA,TGTGCCAGCAGCTTAGACGTGCCGCACGCTAACCCTTACGAGCAGTACTTC,CASSLDVPHANPYEQYF
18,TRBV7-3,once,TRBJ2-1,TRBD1,TGTGCCAGCAGCTTAAAGGGGCTCCGGGACAGGGTGCCCAATGAGCAGTTCTTC,CASSLKGLRDRVPNEQFF
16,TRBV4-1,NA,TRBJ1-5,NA,TGCGCCAGCAGCCAAGATCAGGCGCAGTACGATCAGCCCCAGCATTTT,CASSQDQAQYDQPQHF
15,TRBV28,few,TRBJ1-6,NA,TGTGCCAGAAGAGTGCGCCGGGCCAAGGGTTCACCCCTCCACTTT,CARRVRRAKGSPLHF
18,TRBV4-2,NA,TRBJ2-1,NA,TGTGCCAGCAGCCAAGTCCCCTCGACCGGGGCCTCCTACAATGAGCAGTTCTTC,CASSQVPSTGASYNEQFF
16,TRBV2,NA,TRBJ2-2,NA,TGTGCCAGCAGTGAATTGGGATTGGGGGATCCCGGGGAGCTGTTTTTT,CASSELGLGDPGELFF
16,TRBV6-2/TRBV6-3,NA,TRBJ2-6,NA,TGTGCCAGCAGTCCCCGGGGATATCCTGGGGCCAACGTCCTGACTTTC,CASSPRGYPGANVLTF
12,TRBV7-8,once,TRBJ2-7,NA,TGTGCCAGCAGCCTAGGGGCGGCACCGCAGTACTTC,CASSLGAAPQYF
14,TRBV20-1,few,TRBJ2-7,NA,TGCAGTGCTGGAGACAGGATTTACTCCTACGAGCAGTACTTC,CSAGDRIYSYEQYF
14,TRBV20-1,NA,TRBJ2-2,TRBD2,TGCTGCTGCGGGGGGGCCCCGAACACCGGGGAGCTGTTTTTT,CCCGGAPNTGELFF
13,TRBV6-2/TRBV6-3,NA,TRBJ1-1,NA,TGTGCCAGCAGTTACAGGTTTTCCACTGAAGCTTTCTTT,CASSYRFSTEAFF
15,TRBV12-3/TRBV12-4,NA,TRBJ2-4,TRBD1,TGTGCCAGCAGGCCGGACAGGGGAGGTTGGGCCATTCAGTACTTC,CASRPDRGGWAIQYF
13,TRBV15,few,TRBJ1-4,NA,TGTGCCACCAGCGGTAGCTATAATGAAAAACTGTTTTTT,CATSGSYNEKLFF
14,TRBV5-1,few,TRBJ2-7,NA,TGCGCCAGCAGCTTGGACACATTCAACTACGAGCAGTACTTC,CASSLDTFNYEQYF
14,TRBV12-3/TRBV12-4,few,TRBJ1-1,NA,TGTGCCAGCAGCCGTCCGACGGTGAACACTGAAGCTTTCTTT,CASSRPTVNTEAFF
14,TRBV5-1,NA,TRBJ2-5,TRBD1,TGCGCCAGCAGCTCGGACAGGGGGTCAGAGACCCAGTACTTC,CASSSDRGSETQYF
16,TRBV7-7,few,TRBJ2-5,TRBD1,TGTGCCAGCAGCTTTTCCGGGACAGGGGGATCGGAGACCCAGTACTTC,CASSFSGTGGSETQYF
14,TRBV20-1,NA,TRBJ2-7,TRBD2,TGCAGTGCTAGACGGGGGGGCCACTCCTACGAGCAGTACTTC,CSARRGGHSYEQYF
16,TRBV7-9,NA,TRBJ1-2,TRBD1,TGTGCCAGCAGCCCCCGGGAAGGCAGGGGGTACTATGGCTACACCTTC,CASSPREGRGYYGYTF
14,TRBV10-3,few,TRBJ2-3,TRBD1,TGTGCCATCCGAGGGGGCCCTAGCACAGATACGCAGTATTTT,CAIRGGPSTDTQYF
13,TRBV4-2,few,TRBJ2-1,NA,TGTGCCAGCAGCCCTTCCGGACTTCTCGAGCAGTTCTTC,CASSPSGLLEQFF
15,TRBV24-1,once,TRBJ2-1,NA,TGTGCCACCAGCCACACAGGGAGTAAGACCAATGAGCAGTTCTTC,CATSHTGSKTNEQFF
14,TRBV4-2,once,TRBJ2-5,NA,TGTGCCAGCAGCACAGGACAGAACCAAGAGACCCAGTACTTC,CASSTGQNQETQYF
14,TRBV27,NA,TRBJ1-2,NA,TGTGCCAGCAGTTTTGCGGGGGAGGGGTATGGCTACACCTTC,CASSFAGEGYGYTF
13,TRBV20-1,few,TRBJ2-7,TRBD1,TGCAGTGCGGCCGGGACAGGGAGGAACGAGCAGTACTTC,CSAAGTGRNEQYF
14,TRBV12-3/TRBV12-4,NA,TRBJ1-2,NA,TGTGCCAGCAGACAGGGTCTTGGTAACTATGGCTACACCTTC,CASRQGLGNYGYTF
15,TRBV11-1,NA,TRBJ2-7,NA,TGTGCCAGCAGCCCGGCCGGGACACACCTTTACGAGCAGTACTTC,CASSPAGTHLYEQYF
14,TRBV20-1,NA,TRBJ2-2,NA,TGCAGTGCTAGAGACCCCGGAGGGACCGGGGAGCTGTTTTTT,CSARDPGGTGELFF
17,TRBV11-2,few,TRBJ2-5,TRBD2,TGTGCCAGCAGCTTAGAGATCCTCGGGACTAGCGAAGAGACCCAGTACTTC,CASSLEILGTSEETQYF
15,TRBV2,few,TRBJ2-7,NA,TGTGCCAGCAGGGAGGTAGGCAGGGTGGCCTACGAGCAGTACTTC,CASREVGRVAYEQYF
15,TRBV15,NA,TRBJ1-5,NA,TGTGCCACCAGCAGAGATCCCGACGGTTTATGGCCCCAGCATTTT,CATSRDPDGLWPQHF
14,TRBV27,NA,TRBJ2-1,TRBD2,TGTGCCAGCACTTGGTCTAGCGGGGGTGTTGAGCAGTTCTTC,CASTWSSGGVEQFF
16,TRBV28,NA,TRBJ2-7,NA,TGTGCCAGCAGTTTACTGGGACTCCGCGGCATCTACGAGCAGTACTTC,CASSLLGLRGIYEQYF
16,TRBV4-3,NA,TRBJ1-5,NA,TGCGCCAGCAGCCAAGGGTTCCAGGGAATAGGTCAGCCCCAGCATTTT,CASSQGFQGIGQPQHF
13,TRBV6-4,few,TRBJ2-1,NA,TGTGCCAGCAGTGACTCGACGGGCGGGACAAAGTTCTTC,CASSDSTGGTKFF
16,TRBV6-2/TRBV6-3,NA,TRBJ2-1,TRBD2,TGTGCCAGCAGGCCAACGGCGGGGGGCCGGTACAATGAGCAGTTCTTC,CASRPTAGGRYNEQFF
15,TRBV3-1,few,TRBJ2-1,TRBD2,TGTGCCAGCAGCCCCCAGCGGGGGGGCATTCATGAGCAGTTCTTC,CASSPQRGGIHEQFF
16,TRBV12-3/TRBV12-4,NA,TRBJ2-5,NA,TGTGCCAGCAGTTACGACTACATCGACTTAGAAGAGACCCAGTACTTC,CASSYDYIDLEETQYF
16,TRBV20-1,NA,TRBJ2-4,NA,TGCAGTGCTAGACCTTCCATCACCCTAGCCAAAAACATTCAGTACTTC,CSARPSITLAKNIQYF
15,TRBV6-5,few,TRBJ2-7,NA,TGTGCCAGCAGTTACTCCTCTCCAGCTAGCTACGAGCAGTACTTC,CASSYSSPASYEQYF
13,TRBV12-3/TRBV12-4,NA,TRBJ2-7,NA,TGTGCCAGCAGTGTAGGGGTTGTCGGCGAGCAGTACTTC,CASSVGVVGEQYF
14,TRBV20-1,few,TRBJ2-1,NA,TGCAGTGCTAGAGTGGGGGAGTCCTACAATGAGCAGTTCTTC,CSARVGESYNEQFF
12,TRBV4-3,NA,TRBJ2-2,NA,TGCGCCAGCAGCCCCGTAAGCGGGGAGCTGTTTTTT,CASSPVSGELFF
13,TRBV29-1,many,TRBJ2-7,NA,TGCAGCGTTGAGGTGCAGCGTTCCTACGAGCAGTACTTC,CSVEVQRSYEQYF